This T cell receptor (beta chain) was sequenced in a study of cytomegalovirus exposure and HLA in healthy donors. Germline-derived CDR1 and CDR2 are LNHDA and SQIVND (reference sequence). This CDR3 comprises 17 residues. Unmatched junction bases numbered 14, after V lost 6 bases and J lost 5 bases. Primers included in the PCR were 60 Vbeta and 13 Jbeta primers. Repertoires were generated with immunoSEQ multiplex PCR, while TCRdb's copy carries only in-frame clones and drops some. The sample has tens of thousands of clones; roughly nine tenths are singletons. This receptor was obtained from a woman aged 18-29 years in good health and CMV-seronegative. V and J are TRBV19 and TRBJ1-5; TRBD1 agrees at 9 bases. Sample: PBMCs. CDR3 amino acids: CASRPPWDREEDQPQHF. The DNA for the CDR3 is TGTGCCAGTAGACCACCCTGGGACAGGGAGGAGGATCAGCCCCAGCATTTT.